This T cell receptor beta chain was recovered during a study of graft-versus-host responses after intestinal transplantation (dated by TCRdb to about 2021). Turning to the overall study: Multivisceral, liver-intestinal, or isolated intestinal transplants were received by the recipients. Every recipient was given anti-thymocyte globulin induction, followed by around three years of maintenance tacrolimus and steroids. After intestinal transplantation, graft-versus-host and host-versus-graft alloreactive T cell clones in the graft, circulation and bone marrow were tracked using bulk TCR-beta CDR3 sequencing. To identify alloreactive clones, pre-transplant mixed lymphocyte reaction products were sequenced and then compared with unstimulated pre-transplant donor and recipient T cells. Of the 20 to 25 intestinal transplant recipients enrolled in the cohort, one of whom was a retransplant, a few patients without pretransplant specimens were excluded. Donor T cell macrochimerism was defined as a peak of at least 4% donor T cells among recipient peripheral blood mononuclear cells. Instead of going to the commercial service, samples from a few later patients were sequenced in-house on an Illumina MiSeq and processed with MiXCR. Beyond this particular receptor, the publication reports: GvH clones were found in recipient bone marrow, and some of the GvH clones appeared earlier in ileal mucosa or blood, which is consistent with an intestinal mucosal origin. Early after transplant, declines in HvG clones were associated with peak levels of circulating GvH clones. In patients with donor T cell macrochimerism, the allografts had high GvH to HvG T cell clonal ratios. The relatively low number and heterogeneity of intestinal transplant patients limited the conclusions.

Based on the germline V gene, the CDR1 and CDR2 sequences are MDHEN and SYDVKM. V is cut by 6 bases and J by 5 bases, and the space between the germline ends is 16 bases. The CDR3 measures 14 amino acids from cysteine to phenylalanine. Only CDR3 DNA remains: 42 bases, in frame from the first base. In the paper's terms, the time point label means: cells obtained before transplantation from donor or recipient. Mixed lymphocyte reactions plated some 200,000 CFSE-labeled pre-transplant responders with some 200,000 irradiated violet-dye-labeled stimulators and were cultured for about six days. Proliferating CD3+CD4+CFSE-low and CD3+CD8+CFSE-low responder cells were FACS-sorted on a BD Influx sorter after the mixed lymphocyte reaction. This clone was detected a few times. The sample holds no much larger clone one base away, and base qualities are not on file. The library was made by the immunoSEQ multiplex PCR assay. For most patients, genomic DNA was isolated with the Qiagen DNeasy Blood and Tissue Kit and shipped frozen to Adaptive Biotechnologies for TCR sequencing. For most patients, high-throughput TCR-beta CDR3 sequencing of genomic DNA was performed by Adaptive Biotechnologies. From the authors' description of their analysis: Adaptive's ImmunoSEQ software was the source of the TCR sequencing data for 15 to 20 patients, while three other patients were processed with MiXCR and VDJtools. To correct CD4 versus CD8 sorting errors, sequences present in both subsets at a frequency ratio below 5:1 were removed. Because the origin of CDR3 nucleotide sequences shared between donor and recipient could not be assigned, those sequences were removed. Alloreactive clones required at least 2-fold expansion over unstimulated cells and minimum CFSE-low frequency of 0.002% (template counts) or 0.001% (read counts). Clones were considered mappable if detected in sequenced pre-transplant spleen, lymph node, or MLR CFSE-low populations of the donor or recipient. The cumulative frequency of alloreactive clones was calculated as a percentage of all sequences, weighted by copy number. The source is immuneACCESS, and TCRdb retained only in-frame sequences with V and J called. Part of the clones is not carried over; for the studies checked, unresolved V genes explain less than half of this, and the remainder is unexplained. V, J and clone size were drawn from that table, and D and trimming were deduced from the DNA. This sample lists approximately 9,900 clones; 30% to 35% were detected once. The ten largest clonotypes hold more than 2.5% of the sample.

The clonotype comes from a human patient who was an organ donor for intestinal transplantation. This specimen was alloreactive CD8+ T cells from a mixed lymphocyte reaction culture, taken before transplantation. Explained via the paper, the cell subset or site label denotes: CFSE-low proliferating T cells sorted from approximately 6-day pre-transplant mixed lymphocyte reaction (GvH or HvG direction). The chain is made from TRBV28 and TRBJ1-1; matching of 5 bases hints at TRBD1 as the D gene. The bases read TGTGCCAGCAGCCCCTGGGGCCGAGAGACTGAAGCTTTCTTT. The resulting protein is CASSPWGRETEAFF.